This T cell receptor beta chain originates from a study of Ad26.COV2.S vaccination and SARS-CoV-2 variants. Study in general: The trial was COV1001 and the donor's arm was Ad26.COV2.S. Study-wide results and limits: Substantial response breadth was reportedly seen for spike-specific CD8+ and CD4+ T cells after vaccination. Breadth of non-spike TCRs did not differ between vaccinees and placebo recipients.

Clones were read by immunoSEQ multiplex PCR, and TCRdb kept only the in-frame ones, dropping some. The sample lists about 350,000 clones, around 88% occurring once. A note on this clone: Its antigen is still unknown.

Treatment of the sample: some 19 received Ad26.COV2.S at low or high dose, single or two shots; about 5 received placebo; per-sample allocation not given. All samples were drawn on day 63, counting from the first vaccine or placebo injection. Germline lookup yields CDR1 MDHEN and CDR2 SYDVKM. This CDR3 spans 14 amino acids. V lost 1 base and J lost 7, with 11 bases in between. The sample here was peripheral blood, taken in a trial of Ad26.COV2.S vaccine versus placebo. The chain is built from TRBV28 and TRBJ2-1; a weak D match, TRBD2 (6 bases). The origin of this receptor is a person between 18 and 59 years old who received the Ad26.COV2.S COVID-19 vaccine or a placebo. CDR3 region: CASSLSGGLNEQFF. The CDR3 DNA reads as TGTGCCAGCAGTTTATCTGGGGGGTTGAATGAGCAGTTCTTC.